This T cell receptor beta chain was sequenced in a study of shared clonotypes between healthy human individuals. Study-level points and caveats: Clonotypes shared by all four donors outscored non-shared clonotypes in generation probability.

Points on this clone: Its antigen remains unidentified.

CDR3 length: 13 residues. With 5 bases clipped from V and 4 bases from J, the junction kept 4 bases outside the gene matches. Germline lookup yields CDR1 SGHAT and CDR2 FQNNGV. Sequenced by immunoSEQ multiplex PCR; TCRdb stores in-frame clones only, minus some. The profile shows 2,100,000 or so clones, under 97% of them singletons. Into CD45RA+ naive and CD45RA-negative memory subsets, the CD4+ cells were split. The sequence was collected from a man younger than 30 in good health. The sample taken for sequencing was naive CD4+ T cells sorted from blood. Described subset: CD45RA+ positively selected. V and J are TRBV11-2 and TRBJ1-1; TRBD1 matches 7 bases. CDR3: CASSQTGVTEAFF. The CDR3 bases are TGTGCCAGCAGCCAAACAGGGGTCACTGAAGCTTTCTTT.